The 3 T cell receptor beta chains given below trace back to one sample, sequenced in a study of shared clonotypes between healthy human individuals. The method was immunoSEQ multiplex PCR; TCRdb's version includes in-frame clones alone and lacks a portion of them. The sample consists of hundreds of thousands of clones, around three quarters of them appearing once. Sequencing input: PBMCs. Source of these receptors: a woman between 35 and 50 years old in good health. Some clones in this sample may be carry-over from other donors' samples.

With regard to this clone: The same CDR3 is also encoded by other DNA sequences in this sample. The rearrangement links TRBV29-1 to TRBJ2-3, with 10 bases that match TRBD2. V lost 0 bases and J lost 0; bases outside the gene matches: 15. Germline-derived CDR1 and CDR2 are SQVTM and ANQGSEA. This CDR3 contains 20 residues. CDR3 in DNA: TGCAGCGTTGAAGATTGGGGCGAGACTAGCGGGTTTCTCAGCACAGATACGCAGTATTTT. Protein sequence: CSVEDWGETSGFLSTDTQYF.

A word on this clone: This may be a read error, as it is one base from a much larger clone. The rearrangement uses TRBV5-1 and TRBJ2-3; D is ambiguous. The CDR3 runs 16 residues. CDR1 SGHRS and CDR2 YFSETQ come from the germline V gene. CDR3 coding DNA: TGCGCCGGCAGCTCCGCGTCGGGCAGACCCACAGATACGCAGTATTTT. Translated: CAGSSASGRPTDTQYF.

This clone was seen repeatedly, ten times or more. This rearrangement joins TRBV7-2 to TRBJ2-5; 9 positions agree with TRBD2. This CDR3 is built from 15 residues. Unmatched junction bases numbered 5, after V lost 5 bases and J lost 1 base. Germline CDR1 is SGHTA and CDR2 is FQGNSA. The CDR3 here is CASSPASGIQETQYF. DNA for the CDR3: TGTGCCAGCAGCCCTGCTAGCGGGATCCAAGAGACCCAGTACTTC.